This T cell receptor (beta chain) is from a study of T-cell memory formation after mild COVID-19. For the study at large: TCR clusters largely stayed donor specific. Study outcomes and limitations: Balance between CD4 and CD8 was seen in clones contracting day 15 to 85, and a CD4+ lean was seen in later expanders. Clones that contracted clustered mainly in CM and EM if CD4+ and in EMRA if CD8+.

This clonotype was picked up many times. Its target is not known. After 5'RACE with constant-segment primers, TCR alpha and TCR beta cDNA libraries carrying sample barcodes and UMIs were obtained. TCRdb called the 5' RACE reads again in MiXCR, with one record for every CDR3 protein. Of some 410,000 distinct CDR3 sequences listed, under 25% are singletons. The CDR3 is 13 amino acids. CDR1 SGHRS and CDR2 YFSETQ come from the germline V gene. The V end was cut by 0 bases, the J end by 6 bases, with 6 bases between. The sequence was obtained from an adult woman who had mild COVID-19 (a few samples of this study predate the infection). Cell type and time point are not known. The chain combines TRBV5-1 with TRBJ2-2; D is unclear. Sequencing was carried out using PBMCs or a T cell subset sorted from them (not recorded which). The CDR3 sequence is CASSLGFSGELFF. The CDR3 DNA reads as TGCGCCAGCAGCTTGGGGTTCTCCGGGGAGCTGTTTTTT. Full variable domain (remainder filled in from reference TRBV5-1 and TRBJ2-2): KAGVTQTPRYLIKTRGQQVTLSCSPISGHRSVSWYQQTPGQGLQFLFEYFSETQRNKGNFPGRFSGRQFSNSRSEMNVSTLELGDSALYLCASSLGFSGELFFGEGSRLTVL.